These 31 T cell receptor beta chains were sequenced from one sample in a study of shared clonotypes between healthy human individuals. Using immunoSEQ multiplex PCR, the repertoire was profiled, and TCRdb retains in-frame clones only, with some absent. The sample carries approximately 2,200,000 clones, under 95% recorded once. Naive CD8 cells lacked CD45RO, underwent positive selection for CCR7 and left out terminally differentiated effector memory CD45RA+ cells. The sequenced sample was naive CD8+ T cells from PBMCs. The receptors originated from a man aged 18 to 30 in good health. Some clones in this sample may be carry-over from other donors' samples.

This chain connects TRBV6-6 to TRBJ2-5; 11 positions agree with TRBD2. The germline V gene encodes CDR1 MNHNY and CDR2 SVGAGI (reference sequence). The CDR3 has 14 residues. The V and J ends lost 7 bases and 3 bases, in that order; junction bases with no gene match: 4. The CDR3 protein is CASTPGLAEETQYF. The CDR3 nucleotides are TGTGCCAGCACTCCGGGACTAGCGGAAGAGACCCAGTACTTC.

V gene TRBV15 combines with J gene TRBJ1-1; unclear D gene. Trimming shortened V by 5 bases and J by 1 base, and 8 bases separated the two germline ends. Germline CDR1 reads LNHNV; CDR2 reads YYDKDF (reference sequence). The CDR3 is 13 amino acids. The CDR3 spells CATSESTNTEAFF. The CDR3 DNA is TGTGCCACCAGCGAAAGCACGAACACTGAAGCTTTCTTT.

The J gene is TRBJ2-1, the V gene TRBV29-1, with TRBD1 matching 7 bases. The V gene's germline CDR1 is SQVTM and CDR2 ANQGSEA. The CDR3 sequence is 12 residues long. V shed 6 bases and J 6 bases; nucleotides not matched to a gene: 5. The CDR3 DNA is TGCAGCGTGGAGACAGGGTTCAATGAGCAGTTCTTC. This translates into CSVETGFNEQFF.

The chain has TRBV27 and TRBJ1-5; weak D call: TRBD1 (6 bases). CDR3 size: 15 residues. Germline V gene lookup returns CDR1 MNHEY and CDR2 SMNVEV (reference sequence). Trimming removed 0 bases at V and 4 bases at J, with 10 bases between. DNA of the CDR3: TGTGCCAGCAGTTTATCGCAGGGGCGAAATCAGCCCCAGCATTTT. Translation: CASSLSQGRNQPQHF.

This clone was found a few times. The J gene is TRBJ1-2, the V gene TRBV28; D remains ambiguous. This CDR3 spans 11 amino acids. V was cut by 9 bases and J by 4 bases, with 9 bases left in between. Germline V gene sequence: CDR1 MDHEN, CDR2 SYDVKM. The CDR3 bases are TGTGCCAGTCGCCAGTTCTATGGCTACACCTTC. It specifies CASRQFYGYTF.

The chain joins TRBV28 to TRBJ2-5, with a weak D call TRBD1 (5 bases). The CDR3 covers 14 residues. Germline CDR1 is MDHEN and CDR2 is SYDVKM. The V gene lost 5 bases and the J gene lost 7 bases, with 17 bases spanning the gap. This CDR3 reads CASSALRVMGTQYF. Here the CDR3 DNA reads TGTGCCAGCAGTGCCCTCAGGGTCATGGGGACCCAGTACTTC.

The J gene is TRBJ2-7, the V gene TRBV4-3; D may be TRBD2 (6 bases). Trimming shortened V by 0 bases and J by 1 base, and 13 bases separated the two germline ends. The V gene's germline CDR1 is LGHNA and CDR2 YSLEER. The CDR3 is 16 amino acids. CDR3 region: CASSQDLGGFSYEQYF. In nucleotides, the CDR3 is TGCGCCAGCAGCCAAGATCTAGGAGGGTTTTCCTACGAGCAGTACTTC.

This clone has just one count. The J gene is TRBJ1-2, the V gene TRBV27, with D uncertain. The CDR3 consists of 13 residues. Trimming left V 6 bases short and J 3 bases short, with 11 bases between. Germline loops: CDR1 MNHEY, CDR2 SMNVEV (reference sequence). In nucleotides, the CDR3 is TGTGCCAGCAGCGTAGGGTCGTACTATGGCTACACCTTC. Its translation is CASSVGSYYGYTF.

V is TRBV27 and J is TRBJ2-2; D unresolved. Germline loops: CDR1 MNHEY, CDR2 SMNVEV (reference sequence). Trimming pared 3 bases from V and 6 bases from J, leaving 8 bases between. This CDR3 has 13 residues. The chain's CDR3 is CASSLTRSGELFF. The CDR3 DNA sequence: TGTGCCAGCAGTTTGACAAGGTCCGGGGAGCTGTTTTTT.

The chain combines TRBV27 with TRBJ2-7; tentative D call: TRBD2 (6 bases). Germline CDR1 reads MNHEY; CDR2 reads SMNVEV (reference sequence). Trimming took 6 bases from V and 3 from J, leaving 12 bases between them. This CDR3 has 13 residues. Here the CDR3 DNA reads TGTGCCAGCAGACGCGGGATCAGCTACGAGCAGTACTTC. This gives the protein CASRRGISYEQYF.

CDR3 in amino acids: CASSLLGLAGHNEQFF. CDR3 sequence (DNA): TGTGCCAGCAGCTTACTAGGACTAGCGGGACACAATGAGCAGTTCTTC. V usage is TRBV7-9 and J usage is TRBJ2-1, with 12 positions matching TRBD2. V gave up 2 bases and J gave up 5 bases; unmatched junction bases: 4. The CDR3 covers 16 residues. Germline lookup yields CDR1 SEHNR and CDR2 FQNEAQ (reference sequence).

The chain couples TRBV28 to TRBJ2-7; 7 bases match TRBD1. The CDR3 consists of 14 residues. Unmatched junction bases numbered 6, after V lost 2 bases and J lost 5 bases. Germline CDR1 reads MDHEN; CDR2 reads SYDVKM. The CDR3: CASSLPDRPHEQYF. DNA for the CDR3: TGTGCCAGCAGTTTACCGGACAGGCCCCACGAGCAGTACTTC.

The V call is TRBV19, the J call TRBJ1-5; D is ambiguous. V lost 3 bases to trimming and J lost 3 bases, with 18 bases between them. Germline V gene sequence: CDR1 LNHDA, CDR2 SQIVND (reference sequence). There are 17 residues in the CDR3. Written as DNA, the CDR3 is TGTGCCAGTAGTATGGTCCCCCTTGGACTGTTCAATCAGCCCCAGCATTTT. As protein: CASSMVPLGLFNQPQHF.

This clone was observed once. The chain joins TRBV9 to TRBJ2-7; 9 bases align to TRBD1. This CDR3 is 15 amino acids long. Trimming at V came to 5 bases and at J to 6 bases, leaving 12 bases not matched to a gene. CDR1 and CDR2 from the germline V gene are SGDLS and YYNGEE. CDR3 in DNA: TGTGCCAGCAGTCCCCCAGGGACAGGGAGTCTCGAGCAGTACTTC. Amino acids: CASSPPGTGSLEQYF.

The chain combines TRBV7-9 with TRBJ2-2; D call uncertain. Trimming pared 0 bases from V and 12 bases from J, leaving 14 bases between. CDR1 and CDR2 from the germline V gene are SEHNR and FQNEAQ (reference sequence). CDR3 length: 14 residues. The CDR3 region has the DNA TGTGCCAGCAGCTTAGCGCCTCCGTCGGTCCAGCTGTTTTTT. Encoded protein: CASSLAPPSVQLFF.

The CDR3 here is CASSSQGASGYTF. CDR3 nucleotide sequence: TGTGCCAGCAGTTCACAGGGGGCAAGTGGCTACACCTTC. The chain has TRBV27 and TRBJ1-2; 9 bases agree with TRBD1. Trimming cost V 4 bases and J 7 bases; bases outside gene matches: 4. The length of the CDR3 is 13 residues. From germline, CDR1 is MNHEY and CDR2 SMNVEV (reference sequence).

V is TRBV7-2 and J is TRBJ2-7, with a weak D call TRBD2 (6 bases). The CDR3 covers 15 residues. The V gene lost 4 bases and the J gene lost 3 bases, with 16 bases spanning the gap. The germline CDR1 and CDR2 sequences are SGHTA and FQGNSA. The chain's CDR3 is CASSSSGQVHYEQYF. The CDR3 region has the DNA TGTGCCAGCAGCTCAAGCGGGCAGGTCCACTACGAGCAGTACTTC.

The rearrangement uses TRBV7-2 and TRBJ1-1; maybe TRBD1 (5 bases). This CDR3 contains 15 residues. V was shortened by 2 bases and J by 1 base, with 11 bases between the two germline ends. In germline, CDR1 is SGHTA, CDR2 FQGNSA. The DNA of the CDR3 is TGTGCCAGCAGCTTATCCTGGGGGGGGAACACTGAAGCTTTCTTT. This sequence encodes CASSLSWGGNTEAFF.

As regards this clone: Other DNA sequences from this sample encode an identical CDR3 as well. The chain joins TRBV7-9 to TRBJ2-7; D unclear. Germline assignment: CDR1 SEHNR and CDR2 FQNEAQ (reference sequence). The CDR3 has 14 amino acids. V was cut by 1 base and J by 2 bases, with 9 bases left in between. The CDR3 here is CASSLEGPTYEQYF. The CDR3 region has the DNA TGTGCCAGCAGCTTAGAGGGCCCCACCTACGAGCAGTACTTC.

The chain uses TRBV6-5 and TRBJ1-4; D remains unclear. The CDR3 runs to 14 residues. From germline, CDR1 is MNHEY and CDR2 SVGAGI. V dropped 6 bases and J dropped 8 bases, with 16 bases sitting between them. CDR3 sequence reads: CASRSTWGSEKLFF. The DNA for the CDR3 is TGTGCCAGCAGATCTACCTGGGGAAGCGAAAAACTGTTTTTT.

In this sample, this clone turned up once. The chain combines TRBV29-1 with TRBJ2-7; D could derive from TRBD1 or TRBD2 (5 bases each). The CDR3 runs to 15 residues. V was clipped by 2 bases and J by 2 bases, with 16 bases between them. Germline loops: CDR1 SQVTM, CDR2 ANQGSEA. The CDR3 nucleotides read TGCAGCGTTGAATATCCGGGACGGCCTACCTACGAGCAGTACTTC. It is translated as CSVEYPGRPTYEQYF.

The chain has TRBV14 and TRBJ2-1, with 11 nucleotides matching TRBD2. Germline CDR1 and CDR2: SGHDN and FVKESK. The V gene end was trimmed by 3 bases and the J gene end by 5 bases; junction bases not matched to a gene: 6. The CDR3 sequence is 16 residues long. CDR3 coding DNA: TGTGCCAGCAGCCAGGTAGCGGGAGGGCGCCACAATGAGCAGTTCTTC. It codes for CASSQVAGGRHNEQFF.

The chain is built from TRBV27 and TRBJ2-2; 7 bases agree with TRBD1. The trim removed 2 bases at V and 7 bases at J, leaving 10 bases unmatched. Germline CDR1 and CDR2: MNHEY and SMNVEV (reference sequence). The CDR3 length is 16 residues. The CDR3: CASSLASTGVIGELFF. The CDR3 region has the DNA TGTGCCAGCAGTTTAGCCTCCACAGGGGTCATCGGGGAGCTGTTTTTT.

This clone came up once. The chain recombines TRBV6-5 with TRBJ1-2, with D maybe TRBD1 (5 bases). Germline CDR1 MNHEY, CDR2 SVGAGI. The CDR3 is 14 amino acids. The V gene lost 6 bases and the J gene lost 6 bases, with 17 bases spanning the gap. CDR3 protein: CASRLQGIYDGYTF. CDR3 in DNA: TGTGCCAGCAGACTCCAGGGAATTTATGATGGCTACACCTTC.

The chain is built from TRBV19 and TRBJ2-7; D may be TRBD1 (7 bases). Trimming shortened V by 4 bases and J by 1 base, and 14 bases separated the two germline ends. The CDR3 sequence is 15 residues long. Germline-derived CDR1 and CDR2 are LNHDA and SQIVND (reference sequence). In nucleotides, the CDR3 is TGTGCCAGTAGTACCTCAGGGGGGTGGTCCTACGAGCAGTACTTC. Its translation is CASSTSGGWSYEQYF.

About this clone: Additional DNA sequences in this sample encode the identical CDR3. This sequence joins TRBV28 and TRBJ1-3, with D hard to call. The CDR3 consists of 14 residues. Trimming removed 0 bases from V and 0 bases from J, with 3 bases in between. CDR1 and CDR2 from the germline V gene are MDHEN and SYDVKM. The CDR3 region has the DNA TGTGCCAGCAGTTTATGGAGCTCTGGAAACACCATATATTTT. This encodes CASSLWSSGNTIYF.

This rearrangement joins TRBV27 to TRBJ2-1; TRBD2 might be the D (6 bases). V was cut by 6 bases and J by 6 bases, with 21 bases left in between. Germline CDR1 MNHEY, CDR2 SMNVEV (reference sequence). The CDR3 runs 16 residues. DNA of the CDR3: TGTGCCAGCAGCCCCGTCAGGCGGGGACCCCTCAATGAGCAGTTCTTC. It encodes CASSPVRRGPLNEQFF.

Comments on this clone: The same CDR3 also results from other DNA sequences found in this sample. The gene calls are TRBV7-2 and TRBJ1-3; no clear D. The CDR3 is made up of 15 amino acids. The ends were cut back, 1 base at V and 0 bases at J, with 7 bases in the middle. Per the germline V gene, CDR1 is SGHTA and CDR2 is FQGNSA. This CDR3 is CASSLDGGSGNTIYF. The CDR3, as DNA: TGTGCCAGCAGCTTAGACGGAGGCTCTGGAAACACCATATATTTT.

The chain recombines TRBV30 with TRBJ2-7, with D possibly being TRBD1 or TRBD2 (5 bases each). The CDR3 is made up of 13 amino acids. Deletions cut 3 bases from V and 5 bases from J, with 14 bases between. Germline V lookup: CDR1 GTSNPN, CDR2 SVGIG (reference sequence). As DNA, the CDR3 is TGTGCCTGGAGCCCCGGGACGGGGAACGAGCAGTACTTC. This gives the protein CAWSPGTGNEQYF. Combining the CDR3 with reference TRBV30 and TRBJ2-7 gives the whole variable domain SQTIHQWPATLVQPVGSPLSLECTVEGTSNPNLYWYRQAAGRGLQLLFYSVGIGQISSEVPQNLSASRPQDRQFILSSKKLLLSDSGFYLCAWSPGTGNEQYFGPGTRLTVT.

To note about this clone: Additional DNA sequences in this sample encode the identical CDR3. The CDR3 DNA sequence: TGTGCCAGCAGTCCCAGGGGAGCGGGAAACACCATATATTTT. Translating gives CASSPRGAGNTIYF. V and J are TRBV27 and TRBJ1-3, with D possibly matching TRBD1 (6 bases). Per the germline V gene, CDR1 is MNHEY and CDR2 is SMNVEV (reference sequence). The V gene lost 5 bases and the J gene lost 4 bases, with 12 bases spanning the gap. The CDR3 length is 14 residues.

CDR3: CASSLRDVGGQPQHF. CDR3 DNA sequence: TGTGCCAGCAGCCTAAGGGATGTCGGGGGTCAGCCCCAGCATTTT. This chain connects TRBV11-2 to TRBJ1-5, with D maybe TRBD1 (5 bases). Per germline, CDR1 SGHAT and CDR2 FQNNGV. V was cut by 5 bases and J by 6 bases, with 17 bases left in between. This CDR3 comprises 15 residues.